A single sample is the source of the 14 T cell receptor beta chains below, sequenced in a study of cytomegalovirus exposure and HLA in healthy donors. This PCR relied on a set of 60 Vbeta primers and 13 Jbeta primers. Using immunoSEQ multiplex PCR, the repertoire was profiled, and TCRdb retains in-frame clones only, with some absent. The repertoire consists of around 93,000 clones, with 70% to 85% occurring once and the leading ten covering about 3.8%. The sequenced sample was PBMCs. Every receptor here comes from a middle-aged man in good health and CMV-seronegative.

The rearrangement joins TRBV6-1 to TRBJ2-7, with 7 bases fitting TRBD1. CDR1 and CDR2 (germline): MNHNS, SASEGT. The CDR3 has 13 residues. With V trimmed by 7 bases and J by 5 bases, 8 bases remained unmatched. CDR3 coding DNA: TGTGCCAGCACGGGAAGGGGGCTTAACGAGCAGTACTTC. It specifies CASTGRGLNEQYF.

The J gene is TRBJ2-1, the V gene TRBV19, with 14 bases fitting TRBD2. V shed 7 bases and J 0 bases; nucleotides not matched to a gene: 2. The germline V gene encodes CDR1 LNHDA and CDR2 SQIVND (reference sequence). The CDR3 is 16 amino acids. The CDR3 DNA reads TGTGCCAGTAAGACTAGCGGGGGGGGCTCCTACAATGAGCAGTTCTTC. Residues: CASKTSGGGSYNEQFF. Full variable domain (remainder filled in from reference TRBV19 and TRBJ2-1): DGGITQSPKYLFRKEGQNVTLSCEQNLNHDAMYWYRQDPGQGLRLIYYSQIVNDFQKGDIAEGYSVSREKKESFPLTVTSAQKNPTAFYLCASKTSGGGSYNEQFFGPGTRLTVL.

This chain's CDR3 is CASSAVAGIGNTEAFF. DNA of the CDR3: TGTGCCAGCAGTGCGGTCGCGGGGATAGGGAACACTGAAGCTTTCTTT. V usage is TRBV28 and J usage is TRBJ1-1, with D unresolved. Germline V gives CDR1 MDHEN, CDR2 SYDVKM. Deletions cut 5 bases from V and 1 base from J, with 17 bases between. The CDR3 spans 16 residues.

This chain links TRBV5-1 with TRBJ1-2; 9 nucleotides align to TRBD1. After removal of 0 bases from V and 5 bases from J, the junction contained 5 bases not matched to a gene. This CDR3 is 15 amino acids long. Germline values: CDR1 SGHRS, CDR2 YFSETQ. CDR3 amino acids: CASSLEADRGYGYTF. CDR3 sequence (DNA): TGCGCCAGCAGCTTGGAGGCGGACAGGGGATATGGCTACACCTTC. Filled out from reference TRBV5-1 and TRBJ1-2, the complete variable domain reads KAGVTQTPRYLIKTRGQQVTLSCSPISGHRSVSWYQQTPGQGLQFLFEYFSETQRNKGNFPGRFSGRQFSNSRSEMNVSTLELGDSALYLCASSLEADRGYGYTFGSGTRLTVV.

This clone was observed a handful of times. This sequence joins TRBV7-9 and TRBJ1-1; 7 bases line up with TRBD1. CDR1 SEHNR and CDR2 FQNEAQ come from the germline V gene (reference sequence). This CDR3 contains 15 residues. J gave up 3 bases and V 2 bases, and 6 bases lay outside the gene matches. This chain's CDR3 is CASSLSTGWYTEAFF. The DNA of the CDR3 is TGTGCCAGCAGCTTATCGACAGGGTGGTACACTGAAGCTTTCTTT.

In regard to this clone: Other DNA sequences in this sample translate to the same CDR3. The V gene is TRBV5-4, the J gene TRBJ1-1; D perhaps matches TRBD1 (6 bases). Germline CDR1 reads SGHNT; CDR2 reads YYREEE (reference sequence). The CDR3 has 14 amino acids. Trimming removed 0 bases at V and 0 bases at J, with 6 bases between. CDR3 coding DNA: TGTGCCAGCAGCTTGGACAGGGTGAACACTGAAGCTTTCTTT. It translates to CASSLDRVNTEAFF.

The chain recombines TRBV15 with TRBJ2-7; 9 bases map to TRBD1. Germline lookup yields CDR1 LNHNV and CDR2 YYDKDF (reference sequence). CDR3 length equals 14 residues. J was trimmed by 6 bases and V by 5 bases; bases with no gene match: 8. This CDR3 reads CATSLGQGLGEQYF. The CDR3 DNA follows: TGTGCCACCAGCTTAGGACAGGGGCTGGGCGAGCAGTACTTC.

The chain uses TRBV10-2 and TRBJ2-2; 10 nucleotides line up with TRBD1. The ends lost 8 bases at V and 6 bases at J; junction bases unmatched: 12. The CDR3 is 16 residues long. CDR1 and CDR2 (germline): WSHSY, SAAADI. In DNA, the CDR3 is TGCGCCAGCGTTGCGGCACTCGGACAGGGGGCCGGGGAGCTGTTTTTT. Amino acids: CASVAALGQGAGELFF.

V is TRBV5-1 and J is TRBJ2-3; unclear D gene. V was clipped by 8 bases and J by 5 bases, with 15 bases between them. CDR3 length equals 13 residues. From germline, CDR1 is SGHRS and CDR2 YFSETQ. The CDR3 nucleotides are TGCGCCAGTCATTCTCCCGCGGAAGATACGCAGTATTTT. It specifies CASHSPAEDTQYF.

V is TRBV7-2 and J is TRBJ1-2; tentative D call: TRBD1 (6 bases). Trimming removed 1 base from V and 3 bases from J, with 9 bases in between. CDR3 size: 14 residues. Germline V gene data show CDR1 as SGHTA and CDR2 as FQGNSA. The CDR3 nucleotides are TGTGCCAGCAGCTTAGACAGGGATGACTATGGCTACACCTTC. It yields the protein CASSLDRDDYGYTF.

The J gene is TRBJ2-6, the V gene TRBV7-9; D may be TRBD1 (5 bases). CDR1 is SEHNR, CDR2 FQNEAQ, per germline (reference sequence). Trimming took off 2 bases at V and 0 bases at J, with 11 bases between the two ends. The CDR3 consists of 17 residues. CDR3 bases: TGTGCCAGCAGCTTAAGAGACAGAAGCTCTGGGGCCAACGTCCTGACTTTC. This gives the protein CASSLRDRSSGANVLTF. Full variable domain (remainder filled in from reference TRBV7-9 and TRBJ2-6): DTGVSQNPRHKITKRGQNVTFRCDPISEHNRLYWYRQTLGQGPEFLTYFQNEAQLEKSRLLSDRFSAERPKGSFSTLEIQRTEQGDSAMYLCASSLRDRSSGANVLTFGAGSRLTVL.

The CDR3 loop reads CASSIVAVGLNTGELFF. The CDR3 nucleotides read TGTGCCAGTAGTATAGTGGCGGTCGGTCTCAACACCGGGGAGCTGTTTTTT. The chain is built from TRBV19 and TRBJ2-2; D gene uncertain. The CDR3 has 17 amino acids. V lost 1 base and J 2 bases, leaving 14 bases between the germline ends. Germline lookup yields CDR1 LNHDA and CDR2 SQIVND (reference sequence).

This rearrangement joins TRBV29-1 to TRBJ2-2; TRBD1 aligns across 8 bases. The CDR3 has 13 residues. Germline assignment: CDR1 SQVTM and CDR2 ANQGSEA. V was pared by 7 bases and J by 5 bases, with 6 bases of the junction left unmatched. The chain's CDR3 is CSARTGKTGELFF. The CDR3 region has the DNA TGCAGCGCCAGGACAGGGAAGACCGGGGAGCTGTTTTTT.

J is TRBJ2-7 and V is TRBV5-1; D is perhaps TRBD1 (6 bases). This CDR3 comprises 16 residues. Germline V lookup: CDR1 SGHRS, CDR2 YFSETQ. V was trimmed by 4 bases and J by 0 bases, leaving 17 bases between them. CDR3 DNA: TGCGCCAGCAGCCTACAGGGACAACCCAGCTCCTACGAGCAGTACTTC. Its protein product is CASSLQGQPSSYEQYF. The entire variable domain, with the rest obtained from reference TRBV5-1 and TRBJ2-7, is as follows: KAGVTQTPRYLIKTRGQQVTLSCSPISGHRSVSWYQQTPGQGLQFLFEYFSETQRNKGNFPGRFSGRQFSNSRSEMNVSTLELGDSALYLCASSLQGQPSSYEQYFGPGTRLTVT.